Listed here are 24 T cell receptor beta chains from one sample, sequenced in a study of blood T cell repertoires in COVID-19 (dated by TCRdb to about 2020). Libraries were constructed by the immunoSEQ multiplex PCR assay. TCRdb retrieved this table from immuneACCESS and kept in-frame rearrangements only. Not all clones are present; in checked studies, unresolved V genes account for under half, and no reason is known for the remainder. This sample comprises about 170,000 clones, around 82% of them detected only once. Of the sample, approximately 19% falls within the top ten clones. Sequenced: peripheral blood. The receptors originated from a woman in her 70s who had recovered from COVID-19.

The chain recombines TRBV12-3 or TRBV12-4 with TRBJ2-1; D is possibly TRBD1 (5 bases). CDR3 length: 13 residues. Deletions cut 2 bases from V and 5 bases from J, with 7 bases between. This CDR3 reads CASSLWGHNEQFF. CDR3 DNA: TGTGCCAGCAGTTTATGGGGCCACAATGAGCAGTTCTTC.

The table lists this clone with a few counts. J is TRBJ2-1 and V is TRBV14; TRBD2 matches 8 bases. V lost 4 bases to trimming and J lost 5 bases; unmatched junction nucleotides: 4. Per the germline V gene, CDR1 is SGHDN and CDR2 is FVKESK. The CDR3 has 14 amino acids. CDR3 sequence (DNA): TGTGCCAGCAGCCCCTTTAGCGGGGACAATGAGCAGTTCTTC. Protein product: CASSPFSGDNEQFF.

The rearrangement joins TRBV28 to TRBJ1-1; TRBD1 is a possible D gene (6 bases). CDR3 length: 13 amino acids. The germline V gene encodes CDR1 MDHEN and CDR2 SYDVKM. V was trimmed by 5 bases and J by 11 bases, leaving 18 bases between them. The CDR3, as DNA: TGTGCCAGCAGTCTGGGGGGGCGCTTAGAGGCTTTCTTT. The encoded protein is CASSLGGRLEAFF.

The V gene is TRBV9, the J gene TRBJ1-4; no clear D. The germline CDR1 and CDR2 sequences are SGDLS and YYNGEE. The CDR3 is 13 amino acids. V was trimmed by 1 base and J by 4 bases, leaving 5 bases between them. The CDR3, as DNA: TGTGCCAGCAGCGTACAGGTTAATGAAAAACTGTTTTTT. It codes for CASSVQVNEKLFF.

This chain uses TRBV6-5 with TRBJ1-5, with D tentatively TRBD1 (6 bases). CDR1 and CDR2 (germline): MNHEY, SVGAGI. Between the trimmed V and J ends, which lost 11 bases and 9 bases, there was a span of 17 bases. CDR3 length equals 12 residues. CDR3 DNA sequence: TGTGCCGGGCGGACAGCTCCTGGGCCCCAGCATTTT. Translation gives CAGRTAPGPQHF.

This chain joins TRBV4-2 and TRBJ1-5; weak D call: TRBD1 (6 bases). V lost 2 bases and J 4 bases, leaving 18 bases between the germline ends. Germline CDR1 LGHNA, CDR2 YNFKEQ. The CDR3 length is 17 residues. This CDR3 is CASSQRGGEGVNQPQHF. The CDR3 bases are TGTGCCAGCAGCCAAAGGGGGGGGGAAGGGGTGAATCAGCCCCAGCATTTT.

This clone was counted many times. This chain connects TRBV5-8 to TRBJ2-3; 15 bases match TRBD2. Losses at the gene ends were 4 bases for V and 4 bases for J; bases not matched to a gene: 10. This CDR3 region has 18 residues. The V gene's germline CDR1 is SGHTS and CDR2 YDEGEE. The CDR3 DNA is TGTGCCAGCAGCACCGGACTAGCGGGGGGGCGGGTTTCAGATACGCAGTATTTT. This codes for CASSTGLAGGRVSDTQYF.

The chain links TRBV9 to TRBJ2-1; 12 nucleotides line up with TRBD1. The V and J ends lost 4 bases and 9 bases, in that order; junction bases with no gene match: 11. CDR1 SGDLS and CDR2 YYNGEE come from the germline V gene. CDR3 size: 16 residues. DNA for the CDR3: TGTGCCAGCAGCTCAGAGCCGGGACAGGGGGCCCCTGAGCAGTTCTTC. Encoded protein: CASSSEPGQGAPEQFF.

V gene TRBV27 combines with J gene TRBJ1-2, with a possible D match to TRBD1 (6 bases). Germline V gene data show CDR1 as MNHEY and CDR2 as SMNVEV (reference sequence). The CDR3 length is 15 residues. V lost 0 bases to trimming and J lost 9 bases, with 17 bases between them. The CDR3 spells CASSLSGQGSPRYTF. CDR3 nucleotides: TGTGCCAGCAGTTTATCGGGGCAGGGGTCGCCCCGCTACACCTTC.

A word on this clone: A read error may produce the germline difference seen at one junction end. The rearrangement joins TRBV7-7 to TRBJ1-1, with D tentatively TRBD1 (5 bases). Germline CDR1 SSHAT, CDR2 FNYEAQ (reference sequence). The CDR3 is 13 amino acids. CDR3 sequence (DNA): TGTGCTAGCAGCCCGGGGGTCGGGACTGAAGCTTTCTTT. Protein product: CASSPGVGTEAFF.

The chain joins TRBV7-2 to TRBJ2-7, with 8 bases identical to TRBD1. The CDR3 spans 15 residues. CDR1 is SGHTA, CDR2 FQGNSA, per germline. Germline trimming cut 5 bases from V and 7 bases from J; bases unmatched to any gene: 13. The CDR3 is CASSPRTGTALEQYF. The CDR3 bases are TGTGCCAGCAGCCCCCGGACAGGGACCGCCTTAGAGCAGTACTTC. Full variable domain (outside the CDR3, taken from reference TRBV7-2 and TRBJ2-7): GAGVSQSPSNKVTEKGKDVELRCDPISGHTALYWYRQSLGQGLEFLIYFQGNSAPDKSGLPSDRFSAERTGGSVSTLTIQRTQQEDSAVYLCASSPRTGTALEQYFGPGTRLTVT.

The chain couples TRBV10-2 to TRBJ2-3, with unresolved D. The CDR3 is 14 residues long. Germline assignment: CDR1 WSHSY and CDR2 SAAADI. V gave up 2 bases and J gave up 4 bases, with 10 bases separating them. CDR3 in DNA: TGCGCCAGCAGTGAGCCCTCGGTCGCAGATACGCAGTATTTT. Its translation is CASSEPSVADTQYF.

The table lists this clone with a count of one. DNA of the CDR3: TGTGCCAGCAGCCCCCGGGACTACAGCACAGATACGCAGTATTTT. This codes for CASSPRDYSTDTQYF. This chain connects TRBV5-5 to TRBJ2-3; 7 positions agree with TRBD2. CDR1 is SGHKS, CDR2 YYEKEE, per germline (reference sequence). V lost 4 bases and J lost 0; bases outside the gene matches: 5. This CDR3 comprises 15 residues.

V and J are TRBV3-1 (or the pseudogene TRBV3-2) and TRBJ1-4; no clear D gene. The V gene's germline CDR1 is LGHDT and CDR2 YNNKEL (reference sequence). Trimming shortened V by 0 bases and J by 6 bases, and 5 bases separated the two germline ends. The CDR3 consists of 13 residues. The CDR3 nucleotides read TGTGCCAGCAGCCAAGATCTAGATGAAAAACTGTTTTTT. It yields the protein CASSQDLDEKLFF.

The rearrangement uses TRBV20-1 and TRBJ2-3; 9 bases are shared with TRBD2. CDR3 length: 14 residues. Germline lookup yields CDR1 DFQATT and CDR2 SNEGSKA (reference sequence). V gave up 3 bases and J gave up 5 bases; unmatched junction bases: 6. Here the CDR3 reads CSASLLAGLDTQYF. Here the CDR3 DNA reads TGCAGTGCTAGTCTGCTAGCGGGATTAGATACGCAGTATTTT.

As DNA, the CDR3 is TGCGCCAGCAGCTTGGCAGGACAGGGCCCTCTCTCCTACGAGCAGTACTTC. Encoded protein: CASSLAGQGPLSYEQYF. The chain has TRBV5-1 and TRBJ2-7; 8 bases align to TRBD1. The CDR3 sequence is 17 residues long. CDR1 and CDR2 from the germline V gene are SGHRS and YFSETQ. The trim removed 0 bases at V and 0 bases at J, leaving 8 bases unmatched.

The chain recombines TRBV2 with TRBJ1-5; 7 bases line up with TRBD1. Per germline, CDR1 SNHLY and CDR2 FYNNEI. The CDR3 covers 14 residues. V shed 8 bases, J shed 5 bases, and the junction held 9 bases outside the gene matches. As DNA, the CDR3 is TGTGCCAGCGCCCCTAGGACAGGCGATCAGCCCCAGCATTTT. It is translated as CASAPRTGDQPQHF.

The genes are TRBV3-1 (or the pseudogene TRBV3-2) and TRBJ2-2; 15 positions match TRBD2. Looked up from germline, CDR1 is LGHDT and CDR2 is YNNKEL (reference sequence). After removal of 1 base from V and 7 bases from J, the junction contained 10 bases not matched to a gene. CDR3 size: 19 residues. Here the CDR3 reads CASSQGGTSGRRGGGELFF. CDR3 DNA: TGTGCCAGCAGCCAAGGGGGGACTAGCGGGAGGAGAGGCGGCGGGGAGCTGTTTTTT.

The V call is TRBV18, the J call TRBJ2-7, with D perhaps matching TRBD1 (5 bases). Germline values: CDR1 KGHSH, CDR2 LQKENI. The CDR3 covers 12 residues. V lost 1 base, J lost 10 bases, and 11 bases lay in between. For the CDR3, the DNA is TGTGCCAGCTCACCACTTGGGGCTAGACAGTACTTC. This encodes CASSPLGARQYF.

The chain links TRBV3-1 (or the pseudogene TRBV3-2) to TRBJ1-1; D may be TRBD1 (6 bases). The germline V gene has CDR1 LGHDT and CDR2 YNNKEL (reference sequence). The V end lost 0 bases, the J end lost 7 bases, and 15 bases lay between the germline ends. This CDR3 has 15 amino acids. The CDR3 sequence: CASSQEGGGKDEAFF. As DNA, the CDR3 is TGTGCCAGCAGCCAAGAGGGGGGGGGCAAGGATGAAGCTTTCTTT.

The chain has TRBV28 and TRBJ1-4, with 7 bases fitting TRBD1. J lost 1 base, V lost 4 bases, and 3 bases had no gene match. This CDR3 region has 15 residues. From germline, CDR1 is MDHEN and CDR2 SYDVKM. This CDR3 is CASSSQGGTNEKLFF. Written as DNA, the CDR3 is TGTGCCAGCAGTTCCCAGGGGGGAACTAATGAAAAACTGTTTTTT.

This clone came up a few times. This chain links TRBV19 with TRBJ1-6, with D maybe TRBD1 (5 bases). Germline-derived CDR1 and CDR2 are LNHDA and SQIVND (reference sequence). V was shortened by 9 bases and J by 16 bases, with 22 bases between the two germline ends. CDR3 length equals 13 residues. In DNA form, the CDR3 reads TGTGCCAGCAGCCCCGATCGACTGGGGGGACTCCACTTT. Translation gives CASSPDRLGGLHF. Full variable domain (missing parts from reference TRBV19 and TRBJ1-6): DGGITQSPKYLFRKEGQNVTLSCEQNLNHDAMYWYRQDPGQGLRLIYYSQIVNDFQKGDIAEGYSVSREKKESFPLTVTSAQKNPTAFYLCASSPDRLGGLHFGNGTRLTVT.

Here the CDR3 DNA reads TGCGCCAGCAGCCAAGGTGCCCGGGGGACCTATGGCTACACCTTC. This gives the protein CASSQGARGTYGYTF. V gene TRBV4-3 combines with J gene TRBJ1-2; possibly TRBD1 for D (5 bases). Trimming pared 1 base from V and 4 bases from J, leaving 13 bases between. CDR3 size: 15 residues. CDR1 LGHNA and CDR2 YSLEER come from the germline V gene.

The chain combines TRBV19 with TRBJ2-2; TRBD2 agrees at 7 bases. Looked up from germline, CDR1 is LNHDA and CDR2 is SQIVND (reference sequence). This CDR3 comprises 16 residues. J lost 2 bases, V lost 9 bases, and 12 bases had no gene match. DNA for the CDR3: TGTGCCAGCGAAGGCTACGCGGGAGATAACACCGGGGAGCTGTTTTTT. Protein product: CASEGYAGDNTGELFF.